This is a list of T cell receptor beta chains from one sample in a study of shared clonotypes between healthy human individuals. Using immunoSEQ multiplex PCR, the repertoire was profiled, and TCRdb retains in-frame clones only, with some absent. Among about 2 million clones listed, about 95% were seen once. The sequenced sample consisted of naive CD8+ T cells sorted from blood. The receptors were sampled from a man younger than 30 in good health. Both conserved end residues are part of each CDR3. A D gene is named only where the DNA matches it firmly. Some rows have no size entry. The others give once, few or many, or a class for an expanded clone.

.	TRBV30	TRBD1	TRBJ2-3	TGTGCCTGGACGAACCTAAACCGGGACAGGGGTAGCACAGATACGCAGTATTTT	CAWTNLNRDRGSTDTQYF
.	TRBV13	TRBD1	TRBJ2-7	TGTGCCAGCACCAATTCGACAGGGGTGTCCTACGAGCAGTACTTC	CASTNSTGVSYEQYF
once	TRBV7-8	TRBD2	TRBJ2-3	TGTGCCAGCAGCTTTTCCGGGGGGGTAACAGATACGCAGTATTTT	CASSFSGGVTDTQYF
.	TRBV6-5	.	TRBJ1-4	TGTGCCAGCAGTTACGGGGCAAGGGGCGAAAAACTGTTTTTT	CASSYGARGEKLFF
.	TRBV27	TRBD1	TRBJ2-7	TGTGCCAGCAGTCTCAGGGGGAGCTACGAGCAGTACTTC	CASSLRGSYEQYF
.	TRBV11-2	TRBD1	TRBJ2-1	TGTGCCAGCAGCTATGGGACAGGGTGGAATGAGCAGTTCTTC	CASSYGTGWNEQFF
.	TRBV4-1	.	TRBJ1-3	TGCGCCAGCAGCCAAATTTCTGGAAACACCATATATTTT	CASSQISGNTIYF
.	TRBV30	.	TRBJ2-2	TGTGCCTGGGTGGGCAGGGCCACCGGGGAGCTGTTTTTT	CAWVGRATGELFF
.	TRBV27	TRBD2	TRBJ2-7	TGTGCCAGCAGTGAGCGGGAGGCATCCTACGAGCAGTACTTC	CASSEREASYEQYF
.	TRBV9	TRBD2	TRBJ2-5	TGTGCCAGCAGCTCAAGCGGGGCGGGGGAGACCCAGTACTTC	CASSSSGAGETQYF
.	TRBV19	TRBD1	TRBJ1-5	TGTGCCAGTAAACATGGGGGACAGGGGTATCAGCCCCAGCATTTT	CASKHGGQGYQPQHF
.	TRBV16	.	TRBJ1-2	TGTGCCAGCAGCCAACCATCTAACTATGGCTACACCTTC	CASSQPSNYGYTF
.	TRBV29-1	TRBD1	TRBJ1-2	TGCAGCGTGCCGGACAGGGGAGTGGGCTACACCTTC	CSVPDRGVGYTF
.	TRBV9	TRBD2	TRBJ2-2	TGTGCCAGCAGCGTAACAGGAGTGGCTAGCGGACTAAGGGGGAACACCGGGGAGCTGTTTTTT	CASSVTGVASGLRGNTGELFF
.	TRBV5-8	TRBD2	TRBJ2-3	TGTGCCAGCAGCTACTATATAGCGGGAGAGAGCACAGATACGCAGTATTTT	CASSYYIAGESTDTQYF
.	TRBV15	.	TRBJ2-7	TGTGCCACCAGCAGAGATCTAGCAGACCTCGAGCAGTACTTC	CATSRDLADLEQYF
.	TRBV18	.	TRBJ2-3	TGTGCCAGCTCACCACTGTTGGAGGGGGCAGATACGCAGTATTTT	CASSPLLEGADTQYF
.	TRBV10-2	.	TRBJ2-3	TGCGCCAGCAGATTTATAGCGGACACAGATACGCAGTATTTT	CASRFIADTDTQYF
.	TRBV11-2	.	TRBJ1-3	TGTGCCAGCAGCTTAGGGCGGACAACTGGAAACACCATATATTTT	CASSLGRTTGNTIYF
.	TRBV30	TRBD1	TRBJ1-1	TGTGCCTGGAGTCCAGGGGGAAGTGATGAAGCTTTCTTT	CAWSPGGSDEAFF
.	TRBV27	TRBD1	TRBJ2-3	TGTGCCAGCAGCGTAAACAGGGGTAGCACAGATACGCAGTATTTT	CASSVNRGSTDTQYF
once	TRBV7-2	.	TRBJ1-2	TGTGCCAGCAGCTTGGGGGGAATGGGGCATGATGGCTACACCTTC	CASSLGGMGHDGYTF
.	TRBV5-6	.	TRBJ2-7	TGTGCCAGCAGCTTGTTTTCAGGGTGGGAGCAGTACTTC	CASSLFSGWEQYF
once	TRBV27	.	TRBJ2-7	TGTGCCAGCAGTTTTCAGGCGGGCCCCTTATACGAGCAGTACTTC	CASSFQAGPLYEQYF
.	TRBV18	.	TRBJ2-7	TGTGCCAGCTCACCGTTGAGTTTATTC	CASSPLSLF
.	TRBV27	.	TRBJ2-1	TGTGCCAGCAGTCCGGGGGCGGGTAGCTCCTACAATGAGCAGTTCTTC	CASSPGAGSSYNEQFF
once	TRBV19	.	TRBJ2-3	TGTGCCAGTAGTTCCGAGCGGGGACACACAGATACGCAGTATTTT	CASSSERGHTDTQYF
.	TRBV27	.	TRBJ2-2	TGTGCCAGCACCTCGGGCGCCCTGGTCGGGGAGCTGTTTTTT	CASTSGALVGELFF
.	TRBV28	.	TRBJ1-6	TGTGCCAGCAGTTTTGGTGCCCCCCTCCACTTT	CASSFGAPLHF
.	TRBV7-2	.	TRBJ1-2	TGTGCCAGCTTTGAGCCATCTCCGGGCCAGGATGGCTACACCTTC	CASFEPSPGQDGYTF
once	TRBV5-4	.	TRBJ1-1	TGTGCCAGCAGCTTCAGGATGAACACTGAAGCTTTCTTT	CASSFRMNTEAFF
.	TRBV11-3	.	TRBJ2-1	TGTGCCAGCAGCCACTTAGTCAATGAGCAGTTCTTC	CASSHLVNEQFF